Listed here is a single TCR beta chain. In the authors' workflow: Cell counts per sample came from amplifying reference gene primers. Sequencing was performed with immunoSEQ multiplex PCR; in TCRdb, only in-frame clones are kept and a portion is missing. The DNA was the basis for D and trimming; V, J and clone size are from that table. The sample contains about 340,000 clones, around 83% of which appear only once. This entry belongs to a study of blood T cell repertoires in COVID-19. Across the whole study: Italy, Spain and the United States were the sources of the convalescent and acute COVID-19 samples. The analysed material was cDNA or gDNA that came from T cells, B-cell-depleted T cells, or PBMCs.

V lost 3 bases to trimming and J lost 2 bases, with 19 bases between them. The CDR3 covers 17 residues. The germline gives CDR1 LGHNA, CDR2 YNFKEQ. The source of this sequence is a man aged 30 to 45 with active or convalescent COVID-19. The chain recombines TRBV4-2 with TRBJ2-5; D perhaps matches TRBD2 (7 bases). The sample was peripheral blood. The CDR3 reads CASSHPSEAGAQETQYF. The CDR3 nucleotides are TGTGCCAGCAGCCATCCCTCAGAGGCGGGGGCACAAGAGACCCAGTACTTC.